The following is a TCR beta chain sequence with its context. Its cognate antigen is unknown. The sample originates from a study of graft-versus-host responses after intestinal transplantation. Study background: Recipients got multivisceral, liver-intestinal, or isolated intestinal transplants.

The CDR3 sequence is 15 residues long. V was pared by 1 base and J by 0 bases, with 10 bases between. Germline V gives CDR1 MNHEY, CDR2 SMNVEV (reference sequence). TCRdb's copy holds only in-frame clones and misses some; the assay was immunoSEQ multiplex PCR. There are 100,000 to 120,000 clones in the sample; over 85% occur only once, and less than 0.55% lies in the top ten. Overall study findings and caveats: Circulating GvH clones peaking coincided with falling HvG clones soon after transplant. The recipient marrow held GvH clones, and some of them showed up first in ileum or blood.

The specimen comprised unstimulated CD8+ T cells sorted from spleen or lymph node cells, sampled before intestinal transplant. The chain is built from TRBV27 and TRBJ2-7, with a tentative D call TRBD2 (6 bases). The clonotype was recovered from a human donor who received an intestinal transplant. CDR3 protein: CASSLYAGTSYEQYF. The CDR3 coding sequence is TGTGCCAGCAGTTTATACGCGGGAACCTCCTACGAGCAGTACTTC.